Listed here is a single TCR beta chain. Its matching antigen is unknown. The PCR employed 60 Vbeta primers together with 13 Jbeta primers. Some clones are missing from TCRdb's copy, which holds only in-frame ones; the method was immunoSEQ multiplex PCR. Of around 110,000 clones in the sample, 80% to 85% were seen once. This specimen belongs to a study of cytomegalovirus exposure and HLA in healthy donors. The study, taken as a whole, reports: Presence/absence analyses took donor sequencing depth as roughly uniform.

Trimming cost V 6 bases and J 6 bases, with 12 bases left between them. The CDR3 has 12 residues. The germline V gene has CDR1 SGDLS and CDR2 YYNGEE. Sequencing used PBMCs. This chain uses TRBV9 with TRBJ1-2, with a possible D match to TRBD1 (5 bases). This sequence was found in a woman younger than 45 in good health and CMV-seronegative. In nucleotides, the CDR3 is TGTGCCAGCAACTCCAGGGAGGATGGCTACACCTTC. Translated: CASNSREDGYTF.